Listed here are 18 T cell receptor beta chains from one sample, sequenced in a study of Ad26.COV2.S vaccination and SARS-CoV-2 variants. Some clones are missing from TCRdb's copy, which holds only in-frame ones; the method was immunoSEQ multiplex PCR. Among some 420,000 clones, around 87% were seen once, and the ten largest hold about 4%. The treatment denotes: some 19 received Ad26.COV2.S at low or high dose, single or two shots; five or six received placebo; per-sample allocation not given. Day 63 after the first vaccine or placebo injection was the time point for sampling. The specimen comprised peripheral blood, sampled in a trial of Ad26.COV2.S vaccine versus placebo. Receptors originate from a person between 18 and 65 years old who received the Ad26.COV2.S COVID-19 vaccine or a placebo.

This clone was found many times. V and J are TRBV11-3 and TRBJ2-1; 11 nucleotides match TRBD2. The CDR3 runs to 18 residues. The V gene's germline CDR1 is SGHNT and CDR2 YENEEA. Trimming cost V 1 base and J 2 bases; bases outside gene matches: 7. The CDR3 here is CASSLGTISGGAYNEQFF. The CDR3 nucleotides read TGTGCCAGCAGCTTAGGAACCATTAGCGGGGGGGCCTACAATGAGCAGTTCTTC.

CDR3 protein: CASSGGWRYEQYF. CDR3 nucleotide sequence: TGTGCCAGTTCCGGAGGGTGGAGGTACGAGCAGTACTTC. The V and J genes are TRBV19 and TRBJ2-7, with D possibly being TRBD2 (6 bases). The germline V gene encodes CDR1 LNHDA and CDR2 SQIVND (reference sequence). The CDR3 has 13 amino acids. V was shortened by 8 bases and J by 4 bases, with 15 bases between the two germline ends.

The chain has TRBV27 and TRBJ1-6; weak D call: TRBD1 (5 bases). Deletions cut 2 bases from V and 10 bases from J, with 12 bases between. The CDR3 sequence is 14 residues long. The germline CDR1 and CDR2 sequences are MNHEY and SMNVEV (reference sequence). The CDR3 sequence: CASSLGTWRSPLHF. For the CDR3, the DNA is TGTGCCAGCAGTTTAGGGACCTGGAGGTCACCCCTCCACTTT.

The V call is TRBV30, the J call TRBJ2-7; D is ambiguous. The germline V gene encodes CDR1 GTSNPN and CDR2 SVGIG (reference sequence). The CDR3 runs 12 residues. V shed 4 bases and J shed 0 bases, with 7 bases lying between them. CDR3 DNA sequence: TGTGCCTGGACCCCGCACTCCTACGAGCAGTACTTC. Encoded protein: CAWTPHSYEQYF.

In the case of this clone: The conserved final phenylalanine or tryptophan is absent from the CDR3, which likely points to a read error. The DNA is omitted, as the CDR3 cannot be located on it reliably, and the CDR3 follows TCRdb's listing. The chain couples TRBV7-3 to TRBJ2-3; the D call of TRBD2 is as the table states it, not checked on the DNA. The CDR3 is made up of 9 amino acids, end residues included. Per the germline V gene, CDR1 is SGHTA and CDR2 is FQGTGA. The CDR3 protein is CASSLRGLR.

This chain uses TRBV2 with TRBJ2-4, with D perhaps matching TRBD1 or TRBD2 (6 bases each). There are 14 residues in the CDR3. Germline V gene sequence: CDR1 SNHLY, CDR2 FYNNEI. The ends were cut back, 8 bases at V and 5 bases at J, with 16 bases in the middle. CDR3 amino acids: CASRLERGENIQYF. In DNA form, the CDR3 reads TGTGCCAGCCGCCTCGAGAGGGGGGAAAACATTCAGTACTTC.

The rearrangement uses TRBV9 and TRBJ2-5; possible D gene TRBD1, 5 bases. The germline V and J ends were trimmed by 4 bases and 1 base, with 11 bases remaining between them. Germline loops: CDR1 SGDLS, CDR2 YYNGEE. The CDR3 spans 14 residues. The CDR3 nucleotides are TGTGCCAGCAGCCTCGGACACCTCCAAGAGACCCAGTACTTC. Translating it yields CASSLGHLQETQYF.

This clone was counted between two and nine times. V is TRBV2 and J is TRBJ1-2; maybe TRBD1 (5 bases). Per the germline V gene, CDR1 is SNHLY and CDR2 is FYNNEI. This CDR3 comprises 15 residues. Trimming removed 6 bases from V and 4 bases from J, with 18 bases in between. DNA of the CDR3: TGTGCCAGCAGCCCCGGACACCCCTCGGGCTATGGCTACACCTTC. Protein: CASSPGHPSGYGYTF.

The chain joins TRBV27 to TRBJ2-5, with D perhaps matching TRBD1 or TRBD2 (5 bases each). Germline values: CDR1 MNHEY, CDR2 SMNVEV (reference sequence). There are 15 residues in the CDR3. V shed 5 bases and J shed 2 bases, with 15 bases lying between them. CDR3 loop: CASSASWGLQETQYF. The CDR3 DNA follows: TGTGCCAGCAGTGCAAGCTGGGGGTTACAAGAGACCCAGTACTTC.

This chain links TRBV7-9 with TRBJ2-7; D remains unclear. The CDR3 length is 14 residues. V was clipped by 4 bases and J by 6 bases, with 16 bases between them. Germline assignment: CDR1 SEHNR and CDR2 FQNEAQ (reference sequence). CDR3 sequence reads: CASSSSLNYGEQYF. CDR3 nucleotides: TGTGCCAGCAGCTCATCCTTAAACTACGGCGAGCAGTACTTC.

The chain employs TRBV7-9 and TRBJ1-5; a possible D gene is TRBD1 (5 bases). The V end lost 5 bases, the J end lost 5 bases, and 16 bases lay between the germline ends. The CDR3 totals 15 residues. Germline V gene sequence: CDR1 SEHNR, CDR2 FQNEAQ (reference sequence). This CDR3 reads CASSPLGGVHQPQHF. CDR3 coding DNA: TGTGCCAGCAGCCCTTTAGGAGGGGTGCATCAGCCCCAGCATTTT.

This clone ranks as medium-sized. V gene TRBV25-1 combines with J gene TRBJ1-4; TRBD1 matches 7 bases. This CDR3 comprises 15 residues. Per the germline V gene, CDR1 is MGHDK and CDR2 is SYGVNS. V shed 6 bases and J 8 bases; nucleotides not matched to a gene: 12. CDR3 sequence (DNA): TGTGCCAGCAGCAAGGGCGACAGGGAATCCGAAAAACTGTTTTTT. As protein: CASSKGDRESEKLFF.

This clone was seen only once. The V and J genes are TRBV4-3 and TRBJ2-7; tentative D call: TRBD1 (5 bases). This CDR3 region has 15 residues. The germline gives CDR1 LGHNA, CDR2 YSLEER. The V end lost 4 bases, the J end lost 2 bases, and 15 bases lay between the germline ends. CDR3 sequence: CASSPSRQSTYEQYF. The CDR3 region has the DNA TGCGCCAGCAGCCCCTCCAGACAGTCTACCTACGAGCAGTACTTC.

The J gene is TRBJ2-4, the V gene TRBV2, with D possibly being TRBD1 (5 bases). Trimming took 4 bases from V and 1 from J, leaving 17 bases between them. From germline, CDR1 is SNHLY and CDR2 FYNNEI. CDR3 length: 17 residues. The CDR3 protein is CASSGMVGALAKNIQYF. DNA for the CDR3: TGTGCCAGCAGTGGGATGGTAGGGGCCCTGGCCAAAAACATTCAGTACTTC.

The chain carries TRBV5-1 and TRBJ2-6, with D possibly TRBD1 on 6 matching bases. Between the trimmed V and J ends, which lost 4 bases and 0 bases, there was a span of 20 bases. This CDR3 region has 19 residues. Germline CDR1 SGHRS, CDR2 YFSETQ. The CDR3 DNA reads as TGCGCCAGCAGCCCAGGACGACCAGGGGTCCACTCTGGGGCCAACGTCCTGACTTTC. The encoded protein is CASSPGRPGVHSGANVLTF.

Concerning this clone itself: Its ends do not fully match the called genes, so a read error is possible. V usage is TRBV6-5 and J usage is TRBJ1-2; D may be TRBD1 (5 bases). CDR1 is MNHEY, CDR2 SVGAGI, per germline. CDR3 size: 13 residues. The chain's CDR3 is CASSYAGNSGYTF. The CDR3 region has the DNA TGTGCCAGCAGTTACGCAGGGAACTCTGGCTACACCTTC.

This sequence joins TRBV14 and TRBJ1-6, with D unresolved. Trimming took off 3 bases at V and 4 bases at J, with 13 bases between the two ends. Germline values: CDR1 SGHDN, CDR2 FVKESK. The CDR3 covers 16 residues. This CDR3 reads CASSQSDGRYNSPLHF. DNA for the CDR3: TGTGCCAGCAGCCAGAGTGACGGTAGATATAATTCACCCCTCCACTTT.

Here the CDR3 reads CASSLNSHNEQFF. CDR3 bases: TGTGCCAGCAGCTTAAACAGCCACAATGAGCAGTTCTTC. This chain connects TRBV7-3 to TRBJ2-1; D remains ambiguous. Trimming cost V 1 base and J 5 bases, with 6 bases left between them. The CDR3 runs to 13 residues. The germline V gene encodes CDR1 SGHTA and CDR2 FQGTGA.